Below are 18 T cell receptor beta chains sequenced from a single sample in a study of cytotoxic CD8 clonotypes in ibrutinib-treated CLL. Profiling relied on immunoSEQ multiplex PCR, and the TCRdb table lists in-frame clones only, not all of them. The sample lists around 300,000 clones, 80% seen once, with 5% to 7% in the top ten. This specimen consisted of PBMCs, obtained before ibrutinib treatment. These receptors all stem from a human donor with chronic lymphocytic leukemia.

The chain has TRBV7-2 and TRBJ2-3; D is uncertain. This CDR3 spans 16 amino acids. V was shortened by 3 bases and J by 5 bases, with 18 bases between the two germline ends. Germline V gives CDR1 SGHTA, CDR2 FQGNSA. The CDR3 loop is CASSFLGREIGDTQYF. CDR3 coding DNA: TGTGCCAGCAGCTTTTTGGGTAGAGAAATAGGAGATACGCAGTATTTT.

In its sample, this clone was seen a few times. The rearrangement joins TRBV4-1 to TRBJ2-6; D gene ambiguous. The germline V gene encodes CDR1 MGHRA and CDR2 YSYEKL. The germline V and J ends were trimmed by 3 bases and 0 bases, with 12 bases remaining between them. The CDR3 contains 17 residues. CDR3 sequence reads: CASSHMGLVSGANVLTF. CDR3 sequence (DNA): TGCGCCAGCAGCCACATGGGGTTAGTCTCTGGGGCCAACGTCCTGACTTTC.

The chain couples TRBV9 to TRBJ1-1; maybe TRBD1 (5 bases). With 1 base removed from V and 1 base from J, the gap between germline ends came to 5 bases. Germline V lookup: CDR1 SGDLS, CDR2 YYNGEE. This CDR3 is 13 amino acids long. The CDR3 sequence: CASSVQGNTEAFF. The CDR3 nucleotides read TGTGCCAGCAGCGTACAGGGGAACACTGAAGCTTTCTTT.

The chain links TRBV7-2 to TRBJ2-7; 7 nucleotides match TRBD2. Losses at the gene ends were 2 bases for V and 5 bases for J; bases not matched to a gene: 9. The CDR3 is 15 amino acids. Germline lookup yields CDR1 SGHTA and CDR2 FQGNSA. The CDR3 here is CASSLWVGGLNEQYF. The CDR3 DNA reads TGTGCCAGCAGCTTATGGGTGGGAGGGTTGAACGAGCAGTACTTC. The full variable domain, its missing parts supplied by reference TRBV7-2 and TRBJ2-7, is GAGVSQSPSNKVTEKGKDVELRCDPISGHTALYWYRQSLGQGLEFLIYFQGNSAPDKSGLPSDRFSAERTGGSVSTLTIQRTQQEDSAVYLCASSLWVGGLNEQYFGPGTRLTVT.

This clone was seen a handful of times. The chain couples TRBV6-5 to TRBJ1-2; D is unclear. The germline V gene encodes CDR1 MNHEY and CDR2 SVGAGI. The CDR3 totals 14 residues. V was shortened by 0 bases and J by 3 bases, with 8 bases between the two germline ends. CDR3 protein: CASSYSYGYYGYTF. For the CDR3, the DNA is TGTGCCAGCAGTTACTCATACGGATACTATGGCTACACCTTC.

This clone was counted a few times. This rearrangement joins TRBV6-5 to TRBJ2-1; 7 bases fit TRBD1. After removal of 6 bases from V and 5 bases from J, the junction contained 7 bases not matched to a gene. The CDR3 extends over 14 amino acids. Germline CDR1 MNHEY, CDR2 SVGAGI. The CDR3 is CASSPPTGNNEQFF. The CDR3 coding sequence is TGTGCCAGCAGCCCTCCGACAGGGAACAATGAGCAGTTCTTC.

V is TRBV28 and J is TRBJ2-7; 8 bases are a match to TRBD1. This CDR3 comprises 14 residues. Germline V gene lookup returns CDR1 MDHEN and CDR2 SYDVKM. Germline trimming cut 9 bases from V and 4 bases from J; bases unmatched to any gene: 11. CDR3 region: CASRGTGRLYEQYF. CDR3 nucleotide sequence: TGTGCCAGTCGTGGGACAGGAAGATTATACGAGCAGTACTTC.

The genes are TRBV30 and TRBJ2-7, with TRBD1 matching over 7 bases. The V gene end was trimmed by 7 bases and the J gene end by 2 bases; junction bases not matched to a gene: 8. The CDR3 totals 13 residues. Germline values: CDR1 GTSNPN, CDR2 SVGIG (reference sequence). The CDR3 reads CAYGGQGAYEQYF. As DNA, the CDR3 is TGTGCCTACGGAGGTCAGGGGGCCTACGAGCAGTACTTC.

V usage is TRBV4-2 and J usage is TRBJ2-3; a weak D match, TRBD2 (5 bases). Per the germline V gene, CDR1 is LGHNA and CDR2 is YNFKEQ. V lost 0 bases and J lost 4, with 8 bases in between. This CDR3 spans 14 amino acids. CDR3: CASSQDRGSDTQYF. CDR3 nucleotide sequence: TGTGCCAGCAGCCAAGATCGGGGATCAGATACGCAGTATTTT.

The chain is built from TRBV28 and TRBJ1-4; a possible D gene is TRBD1 (5 bases). Trimming removed 5 bases at V and 8 bases at J, with 18 bases between. The CDR3 spans 15 residues. Germline V CDR1 and CDR2: MDHEN, SYDVKM. CDR3 nucleotides: TGTGCCAGCAGTGAAGTACTGGGACGGGAAGAAAAACTGTTTTTT. This gives the protein CASSEVLGREEKLFF.

The chain links TRBV7-8 to TRBJ1-5; D gene ambiguous. This CDR3 spans 15 amino acids. Germline V gene lookup returns CDR1 SGHVS and CDR2 FQNEAQ. Trimming cost V 5 bases and J 2 bases, with 13 bases left between them. CDR3 bases: TGTGCCAGCAGCCCTCCGGGCTGGGGCAATCAGCCCCAGCATTTT. Translation gives CASSPPGWGNQPQHF.

This chain connects TRBV11-2 to TRBJ2-1; the match to TRBD2 covers 9 bases. With 1 base clipped from V and 0 bases from J, the junction kept 7 bases outside the gene matches. Germline V gene sequence: CDR1 SGHAT, CDR2 FQNNGV. The CDR3 extends over 18 amino acids. As DNA, the CDR3 is TGTGCCAGCAGCTTAGTAGCTAGCGGGGATAGCTCCTACAATGAGCAGTTCTTC. It specifies CASSLVASGDSSYNEQFF.

This clone was seen only once. The chain couples TRBV29-1 to TRBJ1-1; TRBD1 is a possible D gene (6 bases). V shed 6 bases and J shed 4 bases, with 18 bases lying between them. Germline V CDR1 and CDR2: SQVTM, ANQGSEA. There are 14 residues in the CDR3. The CDR3 nucleotides read TGCAGCGTAGACAGTGTTGGACAGTTCACTGAAGCTTTCTTT. This sequence encodes CSVDSVGQFTEAFF.

The chain combines TRBV4-3 with TRBJ2-1, with D tentatively TRBD1 or TRBD2 (6 bases each). The CDR3 contains 14 residues. V dropped 0 bases and J dropped 15 bases, with 18 bases sitting between them. The germline CDR1 and CDR2 sequences are LGHNA and YSLEER. In DNA, the CDR3 is TGCGCCAGCAGCCAAGATTCGGAGGGGGGCGCGGTGTTCTTC. This gives the protein CASSQDSEGGAVFF.

The V gene is TRBV25-1, the J gene TRBJ2-7; 8 nucleotides agree with TRBD1. J gave up 9 bases and V 2 bases, and 9 bases lay outside the gene matches. CDR3 length: 14 amino acids. Germline values: CDR1 MGHDK, CDR2 SYGVNS. For the CDR3, the DNA is TGTGCCAGCAGTGAAGAGGGCAGGGGGCACGGGCAGTACTTC. Translated: CASSEEGRGHGQYF.

The chain links TRBV18 to TRBJ1-2; TRBD1 matches at 10 bases. Germline V gives CDR1 KGHSH, CDR2 LQKENI. J gave up 7 bases and V 6 bases, and 11 bases lay outside the gene matches. This CDR3 spans 15 amino acids. In DNA form, the CDR3 reads TGTGCCAGCTCCTCTTCGACGGGACAGGGGTTTGGCTACACCTTC. Its protein is CASSSSTGQGFGYTF.

The chain recombines TRBV18 with TRBJ2-7; no reliable D call. Germline V gene sequence: CDR1 KGHSH, CDR2 LQKENI. The CDR3 is 12 residues long. V gave up 2 bases and J gave up 2 bases, with 4 bases separating them. The CDR3 loop is CASSPGPYEQYF. CDR3 DNA: TGTGCCAGCTCACCAGGTCCCTACGAGCAGTACTTC.

The V and J genes are TRBV14 and TRBJ2-1; no reliable D call. CDR3 length equals 16 residues. V was pared by 2 bases and J by 0 bases, with 11 bases between. Looked up from germline, CDR1 is SGHDN and CDR2 is FVKESK. CDR3 sequence reads: CASSQLPDTSYNEQFF. The CDR3 DNA sequence: TGTGCCAGCAGCCAACTCCCAGACACCTCCTACAATGAGCAGTTCTTC.